Included here is one TCR beta chain sequence, with context. The sample is drawn from a study of blood T cell repertoires in COVID-19. Background on the study: Sample material is recorded as cDNA or gDNA derived from T cells, B-cell-depleted T cells, or PBMCs.

Repertoires were generated with immunoSEQ multiplex PCR, while TCRdb's copy carries only in-frame clones and drops some. Among about 250,000 clones listed, roughly 87% were seen once. The sequenced sample was PBMCs or T cells enriched from blood (not recorded which). The receptor comes from a woman in her twenties or thirties with acute COVID-19.

In nucleotides, the CDR3 is TGCGCCAGCAGCACATACAGACAGGGCCTCTATGGCTACACCTTC. It yields the protein CASSTYRQGLYGYTF. This chain uses TRBV5-1 with TRBJ1-2, with TRBD1 matching 7 bases. This CDR3 has 15 amino acids. Trimming removed 4 bases from V and 4 bases from J; junction bases left unmatched: 10. The V gene's germline CDR1 is SGHRS and CDR2 YFSETQ.